One sample yielded the 31 T cell receptor beta chains listed below, sequenced in a study of blood T cells in healthy people across ages. The use of a sample-barcoded 5' primer and a J-beta primer mix characterized a second PCR of about 7 to 12 cycles. TCRdb recomputed calls from the 5' RACE reads with MiXCR, one row per CDR3 protein. The sample lists 750,000 to 950,000 distinct CDR3 sequences; approximately 32% were seen once. This sample was also put to use in a study of T cells of mothers and their children.

Sample: blood. Receptor source: a woman between 40 and 50 years old in good health.

This clonotype was seen a handful of times. The chain is built from TRBV28 and TRBJ1-1; 7 positions match TRBD1. Germline V gene data show CDR1 as MDHEN and CDR2 as SYDVKM. CDR3 size: 14 residues. V lost 8 bases and J lost 4; bases outside the gene matches: 10. This chain's CDR3 is CASQIDRVATEAFF. The CDR3 nucleotides read TGTGCCAGCCAAATAGACAGGGTGGCCACTGAAGCTTTCTTT.

The table lists this clonotype with a few counts. V usage is TRBV5-1 and J usage is TRBJ2-2, with D maybe TRBD1 (5 bases). The V end lost 6 bases, the J end lost 0 bases, and 15 bases lay between the germline ends. The CDR3 runs 16 residues. CDR1 SGHRS and CDR2 YFSETQ come from the germline V gene. This chain's CDR3 is CASTGHKQTNTGELFF. The CDR3 nucleotides read TGCGCCAGCACCGGACATAAACAGACGAACACCGGGGAGCTGTTTTTT.

About this clonotype: A much bigger clone sits one base away, suggesting this may be a read error. The genes are TRBV28 and TRBJ2-7; 9 bases map to TRBD1. CDR3 length equals 15 residues. Looked up from germline, CDR1 is MDHEN and CDR2 is SYDVKM. The trim removed 2 bases at V and 5 bases at J, leaving 7 bases unmatched. The CDR3 loop is CASSLEGTGTNEQYF. The CDR3 nucleotides read TGTGCCAGCAGTTTAGAAGGGACAGGGACCAACGAGCAGTACTTC. The whole variable domain, remainder taken from reference TRBV28 and TRBJ2-7, is DVKVTQSSRYLVKRTGEKVFLECVQDMDHENMFWYRQDPGLGLRLIYFSYDVKMKEKGDIPEGYSVSREKKERFSLILESASTNQTSMYLCASSLEGTGTNEQYFGPGTRLTVT.

The rearrangement links TRBV21-1 to TRBJ1-2. TRBV21-1 is a listed pseudogene. This CDR3 is built from 17 residues. CDR3 sequence: CASFARSPSQGPYGYTF. CDR3 bases: TGTGCCAGTTTCGCGAGAAGCCCATCACAGGGCCCCTATGGCTACACCTTC.

This clonotype turned up a few times. The V gene is TRBV25-1, the J gene TRBJ2-7, with 7 positions matching TRBD2. V was pared by 4 bases and J by 0 bases, with 6 bases of the junction left unmatched. CDR1 is MGHDK and CDR2 is SYGVNS in the germline V gene. There are 15 residues in the CDR3. The CDR3 DNA follows: TGTGCCAGCAGTGTGAGCGGGGTTCGCTCCTACGAGCAGTACTTC. As protein: CASSVSGVRSYEQYF.

This clonotype was detected only a few times. The chain carries TRBV2 and TRBJ1-5, with D perhaps TRBD1 (5 bases). Germline V CDR1 and CDR2: SNHLY, FYNNEI. Trimming stripped 7 bases from V and 7 bases from J, with 17 bases between. This CDR3 comprises 14 residues. The CDR3 DNA sequence: TGTGCCAGCAACTTTGGGGGGGGGAGACAGCCCCAGCATTTT. Its protein is CASNFGGGRQPQHF.

The chain recombines TRBV7-3 with TRBJ2-5, with TRBD1 matching over 7 bases. CDR1 is SGHTA and CDR2 is FQGTGA in the germline V gene. There are 15 residues in the CDR3. With V trimmed by 5 bases and J by 2 bases, 8 bases remained unmatched. The CDR3 here is CASSPTGRGQETQYF. The DNA for the CDR3 is TGTGCCAGCAGCCCGACAGGGAGAGGGCAAGAGACCCAGTACTTC.

As concerns this clonotype: At one end the junction does not follow the germline gene, possibly because of a read error. This chain links TRBV5-1 with TRBJ1-1, with 9 nucleotides matching TRBD1. This CDR3 region has 17 residues. Germline lookup yields CDR1 SGHRS and CDR2 YFSETQ. CDR3 protein: CAGSLAGQGSWNTEAFF. CDR3 sequence (DNA): TGCGCCGGCAGCTTGGCCGGACAGGGGTCTTGGAACACTGAAGCTTTCTTT.

This chain connects TRBV6-6 to TRBJ2-7, with 7 bases that match TRBD1. Germline V gene sequence: CDR1 MNHNY, CDR2 SVGAGI (reference sequence). The CDR3 length is 15 residues. V lost 8 bases and J lost 2; bases outside the gene matches: 12. In DNA, the CDR3 is TGTGCCAGCGCCAGGGACCCCGGGACAGCCTACGAGCAGTACTTC. Translation: CASARDPGTAYEQYF.

The chain has TRBV15 and TRBJ1-2; D possibly corresponds to TRBD1 (6 bases). Germline V gene sequence: CDR1 LNHNV, CDR2 YYDKDF (reference sequence). The length of the CDR3 is 13 residues. The V end was cut by 2 bases, the J end by 8 bases, with 12 bases between. The CDR3 DNA reads as TGTGCCACCAGCAGACCACAGGGAGAAGGCTACACCTTC. This encodes CATSRPQGEGYTF.

The V gene is TRBV6-1, the J gene TRBJ2-4; 10 bases are a match to TRBD1. The CDR3 consists of 14 residues. Germline V gene sequence: CDR1 MNHNS, CDR2 SASEGT. The ends lost 7 bases at V and 13 bases at J; junction bases unmatched: 13. DNA for the CDR3: TGTGCCAGCAACCGGGACAGGGGTACGAATGAGCAGTACTTC. Translating it yields CASNRDRGTNEQYF.

The rearrangement uses TRBV6-6 and TRBJ2-7; 9 bases line up with TRBD2. The V gene end was trimmed by 5 bases and the J gene end by 5 bases; junction bases not matched to a gene: 10. This CDR3 region has 15 residues. Germline loops: CDR1 MNHNY, CDR2 SVGAGI (reference sequence). In DNA, the CDR3 is TGTGCCAGCAGTACCCAGCGGGGGGCAAAGAACGAGCAGTACTTC. It translates to CASSTQRGAKNEQYF.

This clonotype was seen ten or more times. This chain joins TRBV7-2 and TRBJ2-1; no firm D call. CDR3 length: 14 residues. Trimming removed 2 bases at V and 4 bases at J, with 9 bases between. Per the germline V gene, CDR1 is SGHTA and CDR2 is FQGNSA. CDR3 region: CASSLSPTYNEQFF. The CDR3 DNA is TGTGCCAGCAGCTTATCCCCCACGTACAATGAGCAGTTCTTC.

This clonotype appeared a few times. V gene TRBV10-3 combines with J gene TRBJ1-4, with D possibly TRBD1 on 5 matching bases. Trimming took off 11 bases at V and 8 bases at J, with 21 bases between the two ends. Per the germline V gene, CDR1 is ENHRY and CDR2 is SYGVKD. This CDR3 has 14 residues. In nucleotides, the CDR3 is TGTGCCGTCGGACGGGGGATAATGGGCGAAAAACTGTTTTTT. As protein: CAVGRGIMGEKLFF.

The chain couples TRBV12-3 or TRBV12-4 to TRBJ2-7; 12 nucleotides line up with TRBD2. The CDR3 contains 15 residues. V trimming: 5 bases; J trimming: 3 bases; junction bases outside the gene matches: 5. The CDR3 region has the DNA TGTGCCAGCAGTCCCTCTAGCGGGAGGGGCTACGAGCAGTACTTC. Amino acid sequence: CASSPSSGRGYEQYF.

The V gene is TRBV6-6, the J gene TRBJ1-2; TRBD1 aligns across 7 bases. This CDR3 is 14 amino acids long. The V and J ends lost 7 bases and 8 bases, in that order; junction bases with no gene match: 13. Germline lookup yields CDR1 MNHNY and CDR2 SVGAGI (reference sequence). The chain's CDR3 is CASTTTGEVLGYTF. The CDR3 nucleotides are TGTGCCAGCACCACAACAGGGGAAGTCTTGGGCTACACCTTC.

In this sample, this clonotype turned up a few times. The gene calls are TRBV28 and TRBJ2-3; TRBD2 agrees at 8 bases. V gave up 7 bases and J gave up 5 bases; unmatched junction bases: 5. The CDR3 is 13 amino acids. CDR1 is MDHEN, CDR2 SYDVKM, per germline. The CDR3 nucleotides read TGTGCCAGCACCGGAAGCGGGGGAGATACGCAGTATTTT. It is translated as CASTGSGGDTQYF.

In nucleotides, the CDR3 is TGCAGTGCTAGTGGCTCCGGGACGGGGGGTGTATGGAATGAGCAGTTCTTC. It translates to CSASGSGTGGVWNEQFF. The genes are TRBV20-1 and TRBJ2-1; 7 bases align to TRBD2. The CDR3 is made up of 17 amino acids. V shed 3 bases, J shed 7 bases, and the junction held 18 bases outside the gene matches. In germline, CDR1 is DFQATT, CDR2 SNEGSKA (reference sequence).

In the case of this clonotype: This clone may be a read error of a much larger clone one base away. CDR3 region: CSVEPQVCRGYTF. In nucleotides, the CDR3 is TGCAGCGTCGAACCACAGGTCTGTAGGGGCTACACCTTC. This sequence joins TRBV29-1 and TRBJ1-2; D perhaps matches TRBD1 (5 bases). The CDR3 totals 13 residues. Germline CDR1 and CDR2: SQVTM and ANQGSEA. The V and J ends lost 6 bases and 8 bases respectively, with 19 bases between them.

This clonotype was detected only a few times. One end of the junction does not line up with germline, which may come from a read error. The chain combines TRBV12-3 or TRBV12-4 with TRBJ2-1; D possibly corresponds to TRBD2 (6 bases). This CDR3 is built from 15 residues. This chain's CDR3 is CTSTPGGASFNEQFF. In DNA, the CDR3 is TGTACCAGCACCCCGGGCGGGGCCTCCTTCAATGAGCAGTTCTTC.

This clonotype was seen a few times. The chain employs TRBV10-3 and TRBJ2-1; tentative D call: TRBD2 (7 bases). The tail of the sequence fits TRBJ2-7 better, so the J call may be wrong. There are 14 residues in the CDR3. The germline gives CDR1 ENHRY, CDR2 SYGVKD. The CDR3, as DNA: TGTGCCATCGCGTTCGCAGGGGACTACAATGAGCAGTACTTC. It is translated as CAIAFAGDYNEQYF.

This clonotype has only a few counts. The CDR3 loop reads CATRQGVNYGYTF. The DNA of the CDR3 is TGTGCCACCCGACAGGGGGTTAACTATGGCTACACCTTC. The rearrangement joins TRBV12-3 or TRBV12-4 to TRBJ1-2, with 9 bases lining up with TRBD1. The junction had 4 bases not matched to a gene; V was cut back by 10 bases and J by 1 base. This CDR3 comprises 13 residues.

This clonotype has only a few counts. The CDR3 nucleotides are TGTGCCAGCAGCTTAGGGTGGGGGCTCTCCTACGAGCAGTACTTC. Its protein product is CASSLGWGLSYEQYF. This chain links TRBV7-2 with TRBJ2-7, with a weak D call TRBD1 (6 bases). The germline gives CDR1 SGHTA, CDR2 FQGNSA. The CDR3 loop spans 15 amino acids. Deletions cut 1 base from V and 0 bases from J, with 10 bases between.

This clonotype was detected ten times or more. V and J are TRBV7-2 and TRBJ2-1; no clear D gene. Trimming took 2 bases from V and 10 from J, leaving 6 bases between them. The CDR3 contains 11 residues. Per the germline V gene, CDR1 is SGHTA and CDR2 is FQGNSA. The CDR3 sequence: CASSLLREQFF. The DNA for the CDR3 is TGTGCCAGCAGCTTACTACGAGAGCAGTTCTTC.

As for this clonotype: One junction end does not reproduce the germline sequence, and a read error may be involved. V is TRBV12-3 or TRBV12-4 and J is TRBJ2-3, with D perhaps matching TRBD1 (6 bases). This CDR3 is 14 amino acids long. The CDR3 nucleotides read TGTGCCGGCAGAGAGGGGGTTAGGTCAGATACGCAGTATTTT. This sequence encodes CAGREGVRSDTQYF.

This clonotype has a handful of counts. The chain uses TRBV20-1 and TRBJ2-3; unclear D gene. V lost 5 bases and J lost 0, with 21 bases in between. CDR3 length: 17 residues. CDR1 is DFQATT, CDR2 SNEGSKA, per germline (reference sequence). The CDR3 DNA reads TGCAGTGCTGAATTCTCGGGCCTCTATAGCAGCACAGATACGCAGTATTTT. Translating it yields CSAEFSGLYSSTDTQYF.

Comment on this clonotype: A much bigger clone sits one base away, suggesting this may be a read error. The chain uses TRBV25-1 and TRBJ1-2; D is possibly TRBD1 (5 bases). Germline V gene lookup returns CDR1 MGHDK and CDR2 SYGVNS. This CDR3 comprises 13 residues. CDR3 DNA sequence: TGTACCAGCAGTCGGGACCCCACAAGTGGCTACACCTTC. Translation: CTSSRDPTSGYTF.

This clonotype was counted only a few times. Here the CDR3 DNA reads TGCAGCGTCCGTCACAGGGTCGAGCGGAACACTGAAGCTTTCTTT. Translation gives CSVRHRVERNTEAFF. The chain couples TRBV29-1 to TRBJ1-1; weak D call: TRBD1 (6 bases). Trimming pared 6 bases from V and 1 base from J, leaving 18 bases between. Germline assignment: CDR1 SQVTM and CDR2 ANQGSEA. This CDR3 comprises 15 residues.

This clonotype was counted only a few times. The chain combines TRBV4-3 with TRBJ2-3, with TRBD1 as a possible D gene (6 bases). Trimming pared 0 bases from V and 2 bases from J, leaving 9 bases between. The length of the CDR3 is 15 residues. Germline V gene lookup returns CDR1 LGHNA and CDR2 YSLEER. CDR3 sequence (DNA): TGCGCCAGCAGCCAAGACAGGGGCTTCACAGATACGCAGTATTTT. Its translation: CASSQDRGFTDTQYF.

A few counts support this clonotype. Germline and junction disagree at one end, which may indicate a read error. The chain is built from TRBV29-1 and TRBJ1-1; TRBD1 is a possible D gene (6 bases). CDR1 and CDR2 (germline): SQVTM, ANQGSEA. The CDR3 contains 13 residues. The CDR3 DNA follows: TGCAGGGTTGGGGGGGGCTTGAGCGCTGAAGCTTTCTTT. Residues: CRVGGGLSAEAFF.

J is TRBJ1-1 and V is TRBV29-1; the D gene is possibly TRBD1 (6 bases). Trimming removed 5 bases from V and 10 bases from J, with 11 bases in between. CDR1 and CDR2 (germline): SQVTM, ANQGSEA. This CDR3 is built from 10 residues. The chain's CDR3 is CSVRGGGAFF. The CDR3 nucleotides read TGCAGCGTTCGAGGGGGGGGAGCTTTCTTT. Using reference TRBV29-1 and TRBJ1-1 for the parts outside the CDR3, the full variable domain is SAVISQKPSRDICQRGTSLTIQCQVDSQVTMMFWYRQQPGQSLTLIATANQGSEATYESGFVIDKFPISRPNLTFSTLTVSNMSPEDSSIYLCSVRGGGAFFGQGTRLTVV.